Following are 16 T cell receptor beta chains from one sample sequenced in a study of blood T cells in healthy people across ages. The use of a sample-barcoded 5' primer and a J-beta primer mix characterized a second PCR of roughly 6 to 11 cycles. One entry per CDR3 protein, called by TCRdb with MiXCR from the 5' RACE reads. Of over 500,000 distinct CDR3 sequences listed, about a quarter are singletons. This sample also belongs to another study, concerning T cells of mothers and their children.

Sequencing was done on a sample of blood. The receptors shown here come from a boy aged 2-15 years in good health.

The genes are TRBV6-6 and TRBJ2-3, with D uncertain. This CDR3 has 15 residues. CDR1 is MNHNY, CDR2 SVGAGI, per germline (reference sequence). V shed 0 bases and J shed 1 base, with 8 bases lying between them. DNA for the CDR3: TGTGCCAGCAGTTACTCAAAGGCGGGCACAGATACGCAGTATTTT. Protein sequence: CASSYSKAGTDTQYF.

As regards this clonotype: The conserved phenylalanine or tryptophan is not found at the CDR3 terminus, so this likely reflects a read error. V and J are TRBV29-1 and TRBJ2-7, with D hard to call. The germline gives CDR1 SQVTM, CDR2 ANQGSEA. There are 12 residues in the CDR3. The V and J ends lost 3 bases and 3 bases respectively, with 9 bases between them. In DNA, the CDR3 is TGCAGCGTTGAGGGAAACTACTACGAGCAGTACCTC. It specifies CSVEGNYYEQYL.

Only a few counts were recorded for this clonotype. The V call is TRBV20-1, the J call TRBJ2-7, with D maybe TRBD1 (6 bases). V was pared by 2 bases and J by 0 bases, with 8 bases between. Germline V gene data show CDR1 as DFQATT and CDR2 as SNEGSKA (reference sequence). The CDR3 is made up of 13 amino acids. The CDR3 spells CSARTGHSYEQYF. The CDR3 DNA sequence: TGCAGTGCTAGAACGGGACACTCCTACGAGCAGTACTTC.

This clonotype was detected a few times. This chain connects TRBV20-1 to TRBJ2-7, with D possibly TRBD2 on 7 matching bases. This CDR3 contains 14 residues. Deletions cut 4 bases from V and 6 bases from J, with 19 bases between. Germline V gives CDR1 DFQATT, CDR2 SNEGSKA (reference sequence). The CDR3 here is CSAIGGGLVSEQYF. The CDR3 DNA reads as TGCAGTGCTATTGGGGGGGGGCTCGTTTCCGAGCAGTACTTC.

DNA of the CDR3: TGCAGTGCTCGCGGGACAGTGAACGAGCAGTACTTC. Translating gives CSARGTVNEQYF. The chain joins TRBV20-1 to TRBJ2-7; possible D gene TRBD1, 7 bases. The ends were cut back, 5 bases at V and 5 bases at J, with 13 bases in the middle. The CDR3 extends over 12 amino acids. Germline V CDR1 and CDR2: DFQATT, SNEGSKA (reference sequence).

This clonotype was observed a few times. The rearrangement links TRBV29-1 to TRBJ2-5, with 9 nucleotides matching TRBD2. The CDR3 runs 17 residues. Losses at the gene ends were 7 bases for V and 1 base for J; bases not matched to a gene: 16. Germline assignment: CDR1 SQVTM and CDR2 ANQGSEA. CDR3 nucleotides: TGCAGCGCTAATGGGTTGGGGCTAGCGGGAAGCCAAGAGACCCAGTACTTC. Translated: CSANGLGLAGSQETQYF.

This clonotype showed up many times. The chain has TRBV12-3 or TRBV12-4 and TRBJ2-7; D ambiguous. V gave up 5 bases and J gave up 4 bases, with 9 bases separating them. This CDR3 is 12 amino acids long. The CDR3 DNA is TGTGCCAGCAGTCCTACCTCGTACGAGCAGTACTTC. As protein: CASSPTSYEQYF.

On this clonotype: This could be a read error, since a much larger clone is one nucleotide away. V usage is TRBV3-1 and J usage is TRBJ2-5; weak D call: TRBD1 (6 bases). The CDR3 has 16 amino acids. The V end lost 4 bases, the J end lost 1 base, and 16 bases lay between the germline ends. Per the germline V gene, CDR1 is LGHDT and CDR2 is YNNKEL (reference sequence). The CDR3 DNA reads TGTGCCAGCAGCCCAGGAGTAGGGACAACCCAAGAGACCCAGTACTTC. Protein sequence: CASSPGVGTTQETQYF.

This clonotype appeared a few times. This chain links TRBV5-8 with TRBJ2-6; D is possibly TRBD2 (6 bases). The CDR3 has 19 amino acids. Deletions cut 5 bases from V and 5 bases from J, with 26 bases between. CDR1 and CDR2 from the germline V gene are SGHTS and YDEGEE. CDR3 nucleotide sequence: TGTGCCAGCAGATCAACACCGGGACTCTCGCCCCTCTGGGCCAACGTCCTGACTTTC. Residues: CASRSTPGLSPLWANVLTF.

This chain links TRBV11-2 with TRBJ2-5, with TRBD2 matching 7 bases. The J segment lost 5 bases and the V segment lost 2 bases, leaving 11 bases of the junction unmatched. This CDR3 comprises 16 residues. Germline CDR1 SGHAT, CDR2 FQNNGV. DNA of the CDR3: TGTGCCAGCAGCTTACTAGGGACCCACGGGGGGGAGACCCAGTACTTC. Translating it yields CASSLLGTHGGETQYF.

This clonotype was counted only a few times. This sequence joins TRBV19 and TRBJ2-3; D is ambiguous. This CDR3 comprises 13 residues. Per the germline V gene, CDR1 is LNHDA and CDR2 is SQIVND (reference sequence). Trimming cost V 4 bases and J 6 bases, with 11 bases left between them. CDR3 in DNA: TGTGCCAGTAGTAAGTTTCACCGGGATACGCAGTATTTT. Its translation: CASSKFHRDTQYF.

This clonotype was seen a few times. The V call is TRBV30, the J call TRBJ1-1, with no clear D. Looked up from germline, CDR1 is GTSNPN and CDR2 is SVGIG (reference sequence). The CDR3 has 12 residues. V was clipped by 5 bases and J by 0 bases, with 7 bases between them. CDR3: CAWYPLNTEAFF. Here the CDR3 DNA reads TGTGCCTGGTACCCTTTGAACACTGAAGCTTTCTTT.

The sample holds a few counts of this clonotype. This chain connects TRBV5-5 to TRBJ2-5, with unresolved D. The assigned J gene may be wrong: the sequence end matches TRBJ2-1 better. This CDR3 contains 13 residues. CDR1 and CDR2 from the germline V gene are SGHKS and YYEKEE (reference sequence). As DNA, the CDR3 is TGTGCCAGCAGCCAGTTCGGGCGGAATGAGCAGTTCTTC. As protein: CASSQFGRNEQFF.

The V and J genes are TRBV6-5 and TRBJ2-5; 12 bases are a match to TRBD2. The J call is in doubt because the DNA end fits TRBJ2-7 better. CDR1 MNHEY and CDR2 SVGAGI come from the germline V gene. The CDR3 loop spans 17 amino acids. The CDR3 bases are TGTGCCAGCAGTTTCCTTCGGACTAGCGGGGATCCCTACGAGCAGTACTTC. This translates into CASSFLRTSGDPYEQYF.

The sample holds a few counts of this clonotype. The chain's CDR3 is CASRRDGEAGEAFF. DNA for the CDR3: TGTGCCAGCAGGCGAGATGGGGAGGCCGGTGAAGCTTTCTTT. The rearrangement links TRBV2 to TRBJ1-1, with D unclear. V was shortened by 6 bases and J by 7 bases, with 18 bases between the two germline ends. Germline V gene lookup returns CDR1 SNHLY and CDR2 FYNNEI. The CDR3 loop spans 14 amino acids. Full variable domain (rest looked up from reference TRBV2 and TRBJ1-1): EPEVTQTPSHQVTQMGQEVILRCVPISNHLYFYWYRQILGQKVEFLVSFYNNEISEKSEIFDDQFSVERPDGSNFTLKIRSTKLEDSAMYFCASRRDGEAGEAFFGQGTRLTVV.

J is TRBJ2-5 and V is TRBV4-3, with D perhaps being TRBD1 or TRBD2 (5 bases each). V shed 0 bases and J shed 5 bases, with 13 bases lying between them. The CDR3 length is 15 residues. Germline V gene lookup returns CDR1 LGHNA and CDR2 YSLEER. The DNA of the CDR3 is TGCGCCAGCAGCCAAGATGGGACCCCGAAGGAGACCCAGTACTTC. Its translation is CASSQDGTPKETQYF.